This passage covers 7 T cell receptor beta chains from one sample sequenced in a study of blood T cell repertoires in COVID-19 (TCRdb year 2020). Libraries were built with the immunoSEQ multiplex PCR assay. TCRdb took this table from immuneACCESS and kept in-frame rearrangements with V and J called. Such tables lack part of the clones; where checked against another copy, unresolved V genes explain under half of the gap, and the rest is unexplained. For this sample there are hundreds of thousands of clones; 89% appear just once. Of the sample, 6.5% is held by the ten largest clones. The specimen sequenced was peripheral blood. The receptors were sampled from a man between 60 and 75 years old who had recovered from COVID-19.

The chain employs TRBV2 and TRBJ2-3, with a tentative D call TRBD2 (5 bases). CDR1 and CDR2 from the germline V gene are SNHLY and FYNNEI. The CDR3 consists of 13 residues. With 1 base removed from V and 3 bases from J, the gap between germline ends came to 5 bases. This CDR3 reads CASSEGETDTQYF. The CDR3 nucleotides read TGTGCCAGCAGTGAAGGGGAGACAGATACGCAGTATTTT.

V and J are TRBV10-1 and TRBJ1-1; possible D gene TRBD1, 6 bases. The V end was cut by 8 bases, the J end by 3 bases, with 22 bases between. The CDR3 is 16 residues long. Germline-derived CDR1 and CDR2 are WNHNN and SYGVQD (reference sequence). CDR3 sequence reads: CASRKGVSGCDTEAFF. The DNA of the CDR3 is TGCGCCAGCCGAAAGGGGGTAAGTGGTTGCGACACTGAAGCTTTCTTT.

The chain joins TRBV6-6 to TRBJ1-3; no clear D gene. The CDR3 runs 16 residues. The V end was cut by 0 bases, the J end by 0 bases, with 9 bases between. Germline V lookup: CDR1 MNHNY, CDR2 SVGAGI (reference sequence). CDR3 sequence (DNA): TGTGCCAGCAGTTACTCCCTGGGGAGCTCTGGAAACACCATATATTTT. It specifies CASSYSLGSSGNTIYF.

V usage is TRBV6-1 and J usage is TRBJ2-6; a possible D gene is TRBD2 (5 bases). The V end lost 2 bases, the J end lost 0 bases, and 11 bases lay between the germline ends. This CDR3 spans 17 amino acids. Germline-derived CDR1 and CDR2 are MNHNS and SASEGT. The CDR3 sequence is CASSETGLFSGANVLTF. CDR3 DNA: TGTGCCAGCAGTGAAACCGGACTGTTCTCTGGGGCCAACGTCCTGACTTTC.

V gene TRBV4-3 combines with J gene TRBJ2-1, with 9 bases aligning to TRBD2. The CDR3 has 16 amino acids. J gave up 9 bases and V 0 bases, and 9 bases lay outside the gene matches. Per germline, CDR1 LGHNA and CDR2 YSLEER. The chain's CDR3 is CASSQEGVAGVGEQFF. CDR3 nucleotides: TGCGCCAGCAGCCAAGAAGGGGTAGCGGGAGTGGGTGAGCAGTTCTTC.

V is TRBV5-1 and J is TRBJ2-7, with D possibly being TRBD1 (6 bases). There are 15 residues in the CDR3. Trimming removed 4 bases at V and 0 bases at J, with 14 bases between. Per the germline V gene, CDR1 is SGHRS and CDR2 is YFSETQ. As DNA, the CDR3 is TGCGCCAGCAGCGGAAGGGACACCCTCTCCTACGAGCAGTACTTC. This gives the protein CASSGRDTLSYEQYF.

The rearrangement uses TRBV3-1 (or the pseudogene TRBV3-2) and TRBJ2-2, with a weak D call TRBD1 (5 bases). Trimming stripped 0 bases from V and 8 bases from J, with 13 bases between. The CDR3 length is 15 residues. CDR1 and CDR2 (germline): LGHDT, YNNKEL (reference sequence). The CDR3 protein is CASSQDGAPLGELFF. As DNA, the CDR3 is TGTGCCAGCAGCCAAGATGGGGCCCCCCTTGGGGAGCTGTTTTTT.